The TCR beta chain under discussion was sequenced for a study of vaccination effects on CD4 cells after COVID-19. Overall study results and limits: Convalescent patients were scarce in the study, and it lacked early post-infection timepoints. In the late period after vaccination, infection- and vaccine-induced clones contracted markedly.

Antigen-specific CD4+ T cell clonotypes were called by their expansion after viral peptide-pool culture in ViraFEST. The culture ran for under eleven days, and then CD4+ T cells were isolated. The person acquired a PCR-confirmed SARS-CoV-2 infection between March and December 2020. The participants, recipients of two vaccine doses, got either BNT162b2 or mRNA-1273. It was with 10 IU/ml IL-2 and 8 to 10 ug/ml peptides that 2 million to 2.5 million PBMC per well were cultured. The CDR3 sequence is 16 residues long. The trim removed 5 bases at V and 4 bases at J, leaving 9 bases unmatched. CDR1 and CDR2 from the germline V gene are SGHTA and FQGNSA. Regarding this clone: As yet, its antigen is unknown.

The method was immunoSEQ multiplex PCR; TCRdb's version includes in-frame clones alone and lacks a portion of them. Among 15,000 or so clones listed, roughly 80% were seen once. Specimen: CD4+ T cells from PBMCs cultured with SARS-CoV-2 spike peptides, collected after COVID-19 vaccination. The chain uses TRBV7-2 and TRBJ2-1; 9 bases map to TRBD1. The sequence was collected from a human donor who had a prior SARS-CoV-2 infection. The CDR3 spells CASSPRQGDLYNEQFF. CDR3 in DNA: TGTGCCAGCAGCCCTCGACAGGGGGACCTATACAATGAGCAGTTCTTC.